Each of the 32 T cell receptor beta chains below was sequenced from the same sample in a study of cytomegalovirus exposure and HLA in healthy donors (dated by TCRdb to the late 2010s). The library was obtained by the immunoSEQ multiplex PCR assay. A mixture of 60 forward primers for TCR Vbeta segments and 13 reverse primers for TCR Jbeta segments was used in the multiplex PCR. In TCRdb, the immuneACCESS table is reduced to in-frame sequences with V and J assigned. These tables do not hold every clone; where another copy was compared, an unresolved V gene accounts for under half, and the others remain unexplained. This sample has fewer than 150,000 clones in its table, and around 79% of those were observed once. The ten most abundant clones make up 5% to 8.5% of the sample. The sample was PBMCs. The receptor set was obtained from a man aged 35-49 years in good health and CMV-seropositive.

On this clone itself: The conserved phenylalanine or tryptophan is not found at the CDR3 terminus, so this likely reflects a read error. The rearrangement uses TRBV28 and TRBJ1-1, with 10 bases identical to TRBD1. V shed 11 bases and J 5 bases; nucleotides not matched to a gene: 5. This CDR3 is 12 amino acids long. Germline V CDR1 and CDR2: MDHEN, SYDVKM. CDR3 sequence (DNA): TGTGCCGGCCGGACAGGGGGGACTGAAGCTTTCCTT. Amino acids: CAGRTGGTEAFL.

This sequence joins TRBV19 and TRBJ2-3; D call uncertain. Germline V lookup: CDR1 LNHDA, CDR2 SQIVND (reference sequence). Trimming removed 3 bases from V and 5 bases from J, with 6 bases in between. The CDR3 contains 12 residues. The CDR3 spells CASSIVGDTQYF. Written as DNA, the CDR3 is TGTGCCAGTAGTATTGTCGGAGATACGCAGTATTTT.

The rearrangement links TRBV5-8 to TRBJ1-1; 7 bases align to TRBD1. Germline values: CDR1 SGHTS, CDR2 YDEGEE. This CDR3 has 14 residues. The ends lost 4 bases at V and 5 bases at J; junction bases unmatched: 8. CDR3 DNA: TGTGCCAGCAGCCATTGGGACAGCCGAACTGAAGCTTTCTTT. It codes for CASSHWDSRTEAFF.

The J gene is TRBJ2-3, the V gene TRBV11-3; maybe TRBD2 (6 bases). Trimming pared 7 bases from V and 3 bases from J, leaving 17 bases between. In germline, CDR1 is SGHNT, CDR2 YENEEA. This CDR3 comprises 15 residues. CDR3 in DNA: TGTGCCAGCATCGCCGCGGGGAGGTCGACAGATACGCAGTATTTT. Encoded protein: CASIAAGRSTDTQYF. Variable domain in full (rest from reference TRBV11-3 and TRBJ2-3): EAGVVQSPRYKIIEKKQPVAFWCNPISGHNTLYWYLQNLGQGPELLIRYENEEAVDDSQLPKDRFSAERLKGVDSTLKIQPAELGDSAVYLCASIAAGRSTDTQYFGPGTRLTVL.

The chain carries TRBV6-5 and TRBJ2-1; D is unresolved. The germline V and J ends were trimmed by 2 bases and 6 bases, with 5 bases remaining between them. The CDR3 contains 12 residues. CDR1 MNHEY and CDR2 SVGAGI come from the germline V gene. This CDR3 is CASSYGLNEQFF. The CDR3 bases are TGTGCCAGCAGTTACGGCCTCAATGAGCAGTTCTTC.

This chain connects TRBV5-1 to TRBJ1-1; tentatively, D is TRBD1 (5 bases). The V and J ends lost 3 bases and 7 bases respectively, with 10 bases between them. Germline V gene lookup returns CDR1 SGHRS and CDR2 YFSETQ. The CDR3 consists of 12 residues. The chain's CDR3 is CASSSDGGEAFF. CDR3 sequence (DNA): TGCGCCAGCAGCTCTGACGGGGGTGAAGCTTTCTTT.

The genes are TRBV27 and TRBJ2-2, with D perhaps matching TRBD1 (6 bases). The CDR3 consists of 15 residues. V lost 5 bases to trimming and J lost 7 bases, with 17 bases between them. CDR1 and CDR2 (germline): MNHEY, SMNVEV (reference sequence). In DNA form, the CDR3 reads TGTGCCAGCAGTGGAGTAGGGGGACGGGTCGGGGAGCTGTTTTTT. As protein: CASSGVGGRVGELFF.

This clone was found a few times. The CDR3 nucleotides read TGCGCCAGCAGCGCGGGGTCCCGGGGCACTGAAGCTTTCTTT. Translating it yields CASSAGSRGTEAFF. V gene TRBV4-1 combines with J gene TRBJ1-1, with D unclear. This CDR3 is 14 amino acids long. With 5 bases removed from V and 4 bases from J, the gap between germline ends came to 14 bases. The germline gives CDR1 MGHRA, CDR2 YSYEKL.

CDR3 loop: CASRPTGAGEQYF. CDR3 DNA sequence: TGTGCCAGCAGGCCGACAGGGGCTGGCGAGCAGTACTTC. The V call is TRBV27, the J call TRBJ2-7; 8 nucleotides agree with TRBD1. CDR1 MNHEY and CDR2 SMNVEV come from the germline V gene (reference sequence). V trimming: 6 bases; J trimming: 6 bases; junction bases outside the gene matches: 7. The CDR3 sequence is 13 residues long.

The V gene is TRBV19, the J gene TRBJ1-5; 12 bases align to TRBD1. CDR1 LNHDA and CDR2 SQIVND come from the germline V gene (reference sequence). CDR3 length equals 15 residues. With V trimmed by 6 bases and J by 2 bases, 2 bases remained unmatched. CDR3 in DNA: TGTGCCAGTAGGGGGACAGGGGGCGGCAATCAGCCCCAGCATTTT. Translated: CASRGTGGGNQPQHF.

The rearrangement links TRBV30 to TRBJ2-1, with D perhaps matching TRBD2 (5 bases). CDR3 length equals 15 residues. Germline loops: CDR1 GTSNPN, CDR2 SVGIG (reference sequence). Deletions cut 0 bases from V and 2 bases from J, with 11 bases between. CDR3 bases: TGTGCCTGGAGTGTCCGAGGGTGGCCCTACAATGAGCAGTTCTTC. This codes for CAWSVRGWPYNEQFF.

This clone was seen just once. The J gene is TRBJ2-1, the V gene TRBV25-1, with 12 bases matching TRBD2. The germline CDR1 and CDR2 sequences are MGHDK and SYGVNS. Losses at the gene ends were 5 bases for V and 7 bases for J; bases not matched to a gene: 9. This CDR3 has 16 amino acids. CDR3 DNA sequence: TGTGCCAGCAGTTCCCGGACTAGCGGGGTGGATAATGAGCAGTTCTTC. It yields the protein CASSSRTSGVDNEQFF.

The J gene is TRBJ2-5, the V gene TRBV9; 12 nucleotides match TRBD2. Germline assignment: CDR1 SGDLS and CDR2 YYNGEE. CDR3 length: 15 amino acids. V trimming: 0 bases; J trimming: 11 bases; junction bases outside the gene matches: 8. CDR3 bases: TGTGCCAGCAGCGTAGGACTAGCGGGAGTTGGGCGGCAGTACTTC. Amino acids: CASSVGLAGVGRQYF.

The rearrangement links TRBV19 to TRBJ1-1; D possibly corresponds to TRBD1 (5 bases). Trimming pared 3 bases from V and 3 bases from J, leaving 8 bases between. Germline V gene lookup returns CDR1 LNHDA and CDR2 SQIVND (reference sequence). The CDR3 has 13 amino acids. The CDR3 here is CASSIKGYTEAFF. CDR3 bases: TGTGCCAGTAGTATTAAGGGGTACACTGAAGCTTTCTTT.

The chain is built from TRBV10-3 and TRBJ1-2, with 9 bases fitting TRBD1. Trimming took 2 bases from V and 8 from J; bases not matched to a gene: 9. The CDR3 loop spans 15 amino acids. Per germline, CDR1 ENHRY and CDR2 SYGVKD. The CDR3 reads CAISETGGPSRGYTF. In DNA form, the CDR3 reads TGTGCCATCAGTGAGACAGGGGGCCCCTCTCGCGGCTACACCTTC.

The V call is TRBV6-5, the J call TRBJ1-2, with D perhaps TRBD1 (5 bases). Germline V gene lookup returns CDR1 MNHEY and CDR2 SVGAGI. CDR3 length: 16 amino acids. Trimming removed 0 bases from V and 4 bases from J, with 15 bases in between. CDR3 DNA: TGTGCCAGCAGTTACTCATTTGGCGACAGTTTCTATGGCTACACCTTC. Its protein is CASSYSFGDSFYGYTF.

This chain uses TRBV4-1 with TRBJ2-5, with TRBD2 identical over 7 bases. Unmatched junction bases numbered 9, after V lost 1 base and J lost 1 base. CDR3 length equals 17 residues. From germline, CDR1 is MGHRA and CDR2 YSYEKL. The chain's CDR3 is CASSQVVGGIFQETQYF. CDR3 sequence (DNA): TGCGCCAGCAGCCAAGTTGTGGGAGGGATCTTCCAAGAGACCCAGTACTTC.

Only a few counts were recorded for this clone. The chain uses TRBV5-1 and TRBJ1-6; TRBD1 matches at 12 bases. This CDR3 contains 19 residues. Germline V lookup: CDR1 SGHRS, CDR2 YFSETQ. V lost 7 bases and J lost 2; bases outside the gene matches: 13. CDR3 protein: CASSKRTGQGAAYNSPLHF. The DNA of the CDR3 is TGCGCCAGCTCCAAAAGAACGGGACAGGGGGCTGCCTATAATTCACCCCTCCACTTT.

V usage is TRBV5-1 and J usage is TRBJ2-7; D perhaps matches TRBD1 (6 bases). V dropped 0 bases and J dropped 6 bases, with 10 bases sitting between them. CDR3 length equals 13 residues. Germline V CDR1 and CDR2: SGHRS, YFSETQ. The CDR3 DNA sequence: TGCGCCAGCAGCTTGGGCCAGGGGCGCGAGCAGTACTTC. The encoded protein is CASSLGQGREQYF.

This chain connects TRBV28 to TRBJ1-6; 8 bases fit TRBD1. The junction had 11 bases not matched to a gene; V was cut back by 1 base and J by 9 bases. Germline V CDR1 and CDR2: MDHEN, SYDVKM. This CDR3 is 17 amino acids long. Here the CDR3 reads CASSLSQGQATGSPLHF. The CDR3 bases are TGTGCCAGCAGTTTATCCCAGGGACAGGCCACCGGTTCACCCCTCCACTTT.

V gene TRBV7-6 combines with J gene TRBJ1-1; TRBD1 matches at 9 bases. V was clipped by 0 bases and J by 1 base; unmatched bases: 3. The CDR3 runs 16 residues. Per the germline V gene, CDR1 is SGHVS and CDR2 is FNYEAQ. CDR3 loop: CASSLAGTGWNTEAFF. In DNA form, the CDR3 reads TGTGCCAGCAGCTTAGCTGGGACAGGGTGGAACACTGAAGCTTTCTTT.

The chain recombines TRBV30 with TRBJ1-5; D gene ambiguous. The V and J ends lost 2 bases and 4 bases respectively, with 12 bases between them. The CDR3 has 14 residues. Germline V gene sequence: CDR1 GTSNPN, CDR2 SVGIG (reference sequence). CDR3 bases: TGTGCCTGGAGTCCCGGGAACAATAATCAGCCCCAGCATTTT. Translating gives CAWSPGNNNQPQHF.

The V call is TRBV5-1, the J call TRBJ1-3; tentatively, D is TRBD1 (5 bases). V was trimmed by 3 bases and J by 3 bases, leaving 7 bases between them. Germline V gene sequence: CDR1 SGHRS, CDR2 YFSETQ. The CDR3 totals 13 residues. CDR3 nucleotides: TGCGCCAGCAGCTCCGGGGGTGGAAACACCATATATTTT. Its translation is CASSSGGGNTIYF.

V usage is TRBV6-6 and J usage is TRBJ2-1, with 13 bases aligning to TRBD2. The CDR3 covers 13 residues. V shed 8 bases, J shed 9 bases, and the junction held 4 bases outside the gene matches. In germline, CDR1 is MNHNY, CDR2 SVGAGI (reference sequence). The DNA for the CDR3 is TGTGCCAGCTCGGGGACTAGCGGGACTGAGCAGTTCTTC. Translated, it gives CASSGTSGTEQFF.

This sequence joins TRBV15 and TRBJ2-7; weak D call: TRBD2 (6 bases). Germline V lookup: CDR1 LNHNV, CDR2 YYDKDF (reference sequence). The V gene lost 3 bases and the J gene lost 1 base, with 10 bases spanning the gap. There are 14 residues in the CDR3. CDR3 region: CATSREGYSYEQYF. DNA of the CDR3: TGTGCCACCAGCAGGGAGGGATATTCCTACGAGCAGTACTTC.

This clone appeared a few times. The chain recombines TRBV23-1 with TRBJ2-5; 10 nucleotides match TRBD1. TRBV23-1 is assigned to the ORF class and has an uncertain function. V shed 7 bases, J shed 5 bases, and the junction held 7 bases outside the gene matches. The CDR3 totals 14 residues. The CDR3, as DNA: TGCGCCAGCAAACCCGGGACAGGGGAGGAGACCCAGTACTTC. Protein product: CASKPGTGEETQYF.

The V gene is TRBV9, the J gene TRBJ2-2; TRBD1 matches 8 bases. The CDR3 sequence is 15 residues long. CDR1 is SGDLS and CDR2 is YYNGEE in the germline V gene. V was clipped by 7 bases and J by 3 bases; unmatched bases: 8. The CDR3 spells CASQDRAHDTGELFF. The CDR3, as DNA: TGTGCCAGCCAGGACAGGGCTCATGACACCGGGGAGCTGTTTTTT.

This rearrangement joins TRBV27 to TRBJ2-3; 12 bases map to TRBD2. The CDR3 spans 17 residues. Germline trimming cut 4 bases from V and 3 bases from J; bases unmatched to any gene: 8. Germline V gene sequence: CDR1 MNHEY, CDR2 SMNVEV (reference sequence). CDR3: CASSSLRTSGITDTQYF. The CDR3 coding sequence is TGTGCCAGCAGTTCCCTCAGGACTAGCGGGATTACAGATACGCAGTATTTT.

This clone was observed a handful of times. Compared with germline, one end of the junction differs, possibly owing to a read error. The V call is TRBV10-3, the J call TRBJ2-1; TRBD2 matches 10 bases. The germline CDR1 and CDR2 sequences are ENHRY and SYGVKD. This CDR3 has 15 residues. CDR3 DNA: TGTGCCAGCAGTGACTCAGCGGGAGGGCCCAATGAGCAGTTCTTC. Its translation is CASSDSAGGPNEQFF.

V and J are TRBV10-1 and TRBJ2-2; possibly TRBD2 for D (6 bases). CDR3 size: 13 residues. V lost 3 bases and J 7 bases, leaving 9 bases between the germline ends. Germline V lookup: CDR1 WNHNN, CDR2 SYGVQD (reference sequence). The CDR3 is CASSDAGIGELFF. CDR3 nucleotide sequence: TGCGCCAGCAGTGATGCGGGGATCGGGGAGCTGTTTTTT.

V and J are TRBV6-5 and TRBJ2-7; weak D call: TRBD2 (5 bases). CDR3 length: 14 residues. Per the germline V gene, CDR1 is MNHEY and CDR2 is SVGAGI. Trimming took 6 bases from V and 7 from J, leaving 19 bases between them. The CDR3 reads CASSRGDPRREQYF. In DNA form, the CDR3 reads TGTGCCAGCAGCCGAGGAGACCCGAGGAGGGAGCAGTACTTC.

CDR3 protein: CASSLGGYSNQPQHF. The CDR3 nucleotides read TGTGCCAGCAGTTTGGGAGGATATAGCAATCAGCCCCAGCATTTT. The V gene is TRBV28, the J gene TRBJ1-5; D is undetermined. CDR1 is MDHEN and CDR2 is SYDVKM in the germline V gene. Trimming removed 3 bases at V and 0 bases at J, with 9 bases between. The CDR3 has 15 amino acids.